One and the same sample provided the 3 T cell receptor beta chains below, sequenced in a study of cytotoxic CD8 clonotypes in ibrutinib-treated CLL. Assay used: immunoSEQ multiplex PCR; TCRdb lists only in-frame clones, some missing. The profile covers roughly 220,000 clones, with more than 65% appearing a single time and 5.5% to 7% taken by the ten largest. The starting material was PBMCs, obtained after 12 months of ibrutinib treatment. These receptors all come from a human donor with chronic lymphocytic leukemia.

This chain connects TRBV30 to TRBJ2-5; the match to TRBD1 covers 9 bases. The CDR3 runs 16 residues. Germline CDR1 reads GTSNPN; CDR2 reads SVGIG (reference sequence). Trimming removed 5 bases from V and 2 bases from J; junction bases left unmatched: 12. The CDR3 spells CAWGPIGTGIQETQYF. CDR3 nucleotides: TGTGCCTGGGGCCCAATCGGGACAGGGATACAAGAGACCCAGTACTTC.

V and J are TRBV11-1 and TRBJ1-2; D is unresolved. In germline, CDR1 is SGHAT, CDR2 FQDESV (reference sequence). This CDR3 has 15 amino acids. Trimming took off 5 bases at V and 4 bases at J, with 17 bases between the two ends. CDR3 nucleotides: TGTGCCAGCAGCCTCCGTGGAGCTCGGATCTATGGCTACACCTTC. It specifies CASSLRGARIYGYTF.

This clone was seen more than once but under ten times. The V gene is TRBV19, the J gene TRBJ2-5; TRBD2 is a possible D gene (5 bases). Germline V lookup: CDR1 LNHDA, CDR2 SQIVND (reference sequence). This CDR3 is built from 11 residues. The germline V and J ends were trimmed by 8 bases and 5 bases, with 9 bases remaining between them. CDR3 bases: TGTGCCAGTGGCACGGGGGAGACCCAGTACTTC. It encodes CASGTGETQYF.